This T cell receptor (beta chain) was recorded in a study of PD-L1 blockade in urothelial cancer. As for the study in general: Between 0 and 3 chemotherapy regimens preceded treatment for each patient. Treatment start was followed by blood analysis at 3 weeks (second dose) and again at 6 weeks.

Assay used: immunoSEQ multiplex PCR; TCRdb lists only in-frame clones, some missing. The sample yields around 35,000 clones, about 87% seen once. Indicated time point: pretreatment peripheral blood. The CDR3 is made up of 15 amino acids. V shed 5 bases, J shed 4 bases, and the junction held 8 bases outside the gene matches. Germline V gives CDR1 SGHNT, CDR2 YENEEA. Sequencing used PBMCs, obtained around atezolizumab (anti-PD-L1) treatment. The receptor comes from a man aged 55 to 70 with urothelial cancer. This chain links TRBV11-3 with TRBJ2-5; 9 bases are shared with TRBD2. The CDR3 nucleotides read TGTGCCAGCAGCCTCAGAGCGGGAGGAGGAGAGACCCAGTACTTC. Protein sequence: CASSLRAGGGETQYF. Full variable domain (rest looked up from reference TRBV11-3 and TRBJ2-5): EAGVVQSPRYKIIEKKQPVAFWCNPISGHNTLYWYLQNLGQGPELLIRYENEEAVDDSQLPKDRFSAERLKGVDSTLKIQPAELGDSAVYLCASSLRAGGGETQYFGPGTRLLVL.